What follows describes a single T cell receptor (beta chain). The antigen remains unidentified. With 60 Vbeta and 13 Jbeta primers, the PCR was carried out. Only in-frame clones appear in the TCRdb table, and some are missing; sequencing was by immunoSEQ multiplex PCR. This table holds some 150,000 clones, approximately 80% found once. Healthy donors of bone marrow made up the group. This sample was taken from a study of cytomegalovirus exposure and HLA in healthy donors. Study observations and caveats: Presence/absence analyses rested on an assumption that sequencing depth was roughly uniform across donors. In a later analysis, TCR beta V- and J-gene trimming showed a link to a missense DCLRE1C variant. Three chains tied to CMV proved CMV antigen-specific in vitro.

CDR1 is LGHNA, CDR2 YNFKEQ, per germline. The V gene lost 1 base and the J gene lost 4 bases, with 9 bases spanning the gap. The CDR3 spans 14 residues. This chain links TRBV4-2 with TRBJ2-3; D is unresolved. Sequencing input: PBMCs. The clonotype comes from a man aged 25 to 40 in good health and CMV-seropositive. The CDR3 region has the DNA TGTGCCAGCAGCCAAGCCGACGGGTCAGATACGCAGTATTTT. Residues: CASSQADGSDTQYF.